Listed here are 8 T cell receptor beta chains from one sample, sequenced in a study of blood T cell repertoires in COVID-19. Libraries were prepared by immunoSEQ multiplex PCR; TCRdb keeps only in-frame clonotypes and omits some of them. This sample has approximately 150,000 clones, with around nine tenths found just once. The sequenced sample consisted of peripheral blood. The receptors derive from a man between 65 and 85 years old with active COVID-19.

The sample holds a few counts of this clone. The genes are TRBV5-1 and TRBJ2-2, with a weak D call TRBD2 (6 bases). The length of the CDR3 is 15 residues. Germline V gene sequence: CDR1 SGHRS, CDR2 YFSETQ. Trimming stripped 2 bases from V and 0 bases from J, with 8 bases between. The CDR3 sequence: CASSFSGANTGELFF. The DNA of the CDR3 is TGCGCCAGCAGCTTTAGCGGAGCGAACACCGGGGAGCTGTTTTTT.

V gene TRBV11-2 combines with J gene TRBJ2-3, with D possibly TRBD2 on 5 matching bases. V lost 5 bases, J lost 6 bases, and 15 bases lay in between. Per germline, CDR1 SGHAT and CDR2 FQNNGV. This CDR3 comprises 14 residues. CDR3 protein: CASSPRLSGDTQYF. CDR3 DNA sequence: TGTGCCAGCAGCCCCCGACTATCCGGGGATACGCAGTATTTT.

The V call is TRBV30, the J call TRBJ2-1; 8 bases fit TRBD2. V lost 3 bases, J lost 5 bases, and 18 bases stayed unmatched. The CDR3 contains 18 residues. Per germline, CDR1 GTSNPN and CDR2 SVGIG (reference sequence). CDR3 sequence (DNA): TGTGCCTGGAGCTCGATCGAGCCGGGCGGGAGGACTGACAATGAGCAGTTCTTC. Amino acid sequence: CAWSSIEPGGRTDNEQFF.

This chain connects TRBV7-3 to TRBJ2-1, with 9 bases lining up with TRBD2. J gave up 7 bases and V 0 bases, and 4 bases lay outside the gene matches. The germline CDR1 and CDR2 sequences are SGHTA and FQGTGA. CDR3 size: 15 residues. CDR3 sequence (DNA): TGTGCCAGCAGCTTAACTTGGACTAGCGCTAATGAGCAGTTCTTC. This encodes CASSLTWTSANEQFF.

The chain joins TRBV18 to TRBJ2-1; 8 bases agree with TRBD1. V shed 3 bases, J shed 5 bases, and the junction held 12 bases outside the gene matches. Germline V gives CDR1 KGHSH, CDR2 LQKENI. This CDR3 has 17 amino acids. The CDR3 sequence: CASSPPVATGENNEQFF. CDR3 DNA sequence: TGTGCCAGCTCACCCCCGGTCGCGACAGGGGAGAACAATGAGCAGTTCTTC.

CDR3 sequence (DNA): TGTGCCAGTGCCGACAGGGTCAACACTGAAGCTTTCTTT. This translates into CASADRVNTEAFF. V usage is TRBV19 and J usage is TRBJ1-1, with 7 bases that match TRBD1. There are 13 residues in the CDR3. The trim removed 8 bases at V and 2 bases at J, leaving 5 bases unmatched. Germline V gene data show CDR1 as LNHDA and CDR2 as SQIVND (reference sequence).

This clone was observed many times. The rearrangement joins TRBV11-2 to TRBJ2-7; 10 bases agree with TRBD2. This CDR3 has 16 residues. Trimming took 1 base from V and 0 from J; bases not matched to a gene: 3. The V gene's germline CDR1 is SGHAT and CDR2 FQNNGV. The CDR3 region has the DNA TGTGCCAGCAGCTTAGTTCCTAGCGGGAGCTCCTACGAGCAGTACTTC. Translation gives CASSLVPSGSSYEQYF.

V and J are TRBV6-2 or TRBV6-3 and TRBJ2-2, with 9 nucleotides matching TRBD1. The germline V gene has CDR1 MNHEY and CDR2 SVGEGT. The CDR3 runs 16 residues. V dropped 5 bases and J dropped 6; count of bases not matched to a gene: 10. The CDR3 region is CASSPRGQGGPGELFF. CDR3 nucleotide sequence: TGTGCCAGCAGTCCCAGGGGACAGGGCGGACCCGGGGAGCTGTTTTTT.